Listed here is a single T cell receptor beta chain. V shed 9 bases and J shed 0 bases, with 15 bases lying between them. The CDR3 has 14 residues. The germline V gene encodes CDR1 MRHNA and CDR2 SNTAGT. This table comes from immunoSEQ multiplex PCR, and its TCRdb copy is limited to in-frame clones, with some not included. Of about 180,000 clones listed, 85% to 95% are singletons. The data belong to a study of T cell responses to AZD1222 COVID-19 vaccine. The source was peripheral blood, collected 28 days after the second dose of the MenACWY control vaccine. This TCR was recovered from an adult who received the MenACWY meningococcal vaccine as a control. The V and J genes are TRBV6-4 and TRBJ2-7; possibly TRBD1 or TRBD2 for D (5 bases each). CDR3 in amino acids: CARGPGTSSYEQYF. For the CDR3, the DNA is TGTGCCAGGGGTCCGGGGACCAGCTCCTACGAGCAGTACTTC.